A selection of T cell receptor beta chains follows, all from one sample in a study of CXCR3-negative and CXCR3-positive naive CD8 T cells. For each CDR3 protein, TCRdb gives one entry from its re-call of the 5' RACE reads, without DNA. The record lists tens of thousands of distinct CDR3 sequences, of which the ten most abundant hold roughly 0.42%. The sequencing sample was made of naive CXCR3- CD8+ T cells from blood. Receptor source: a human donor in good health. Some clones in this sample may be carry-over from other donors' samples. Both conserved end residues are part of each CDR3. Each record gives: CDR3 length, J gene, V gene, CDR3 protein.

length: 14; J: TRBJ2-3; V: TRBV7-2; CDR3: CASSLVMAADTQYF
length: 12; J: TRBJ2-1; V: TRBV29-1; CDR3: CSVVGGYNEQFF
length: 15; J: TRBJ2-5; V: TRBV7-7; CDR3: CASSSYDRKQETQYF
length: 12; J: TRBJ1-2; V: TRBV29-1; CDR3: CSAGSESYGYTF
length: 17; J: TRBJ2-5; V: TRBV4-2; CDR3: CASSQDDRGGVQETQYF
length: 13; J: TRBJ1-2; V: TRBV4-2; CDR3: CASSQEDREGYTF
length: 15; J: TRBJ2-3; V: TRBV15; CDR3: CATSSSGGLTDTQYF
length: 13; J: TRBJ2-7; V: TRBV4-2; CDR3: CASSPTPADVQYF
length: 16; J: TRBJ2-1; V: TRBV4-3; CDR3: CASSQDRAQPRGEQFF
length: 16; J: TRBJ2-2; V: TRBV7-9; CDR3: CASSRTRGEGTGELFF
length: 14; J: TRBJ2-7; V: TRBV29-1; CDR3: CSVVDWVGSYEQYF
length: 16; J: TRBJ2-7; V: TRBV29-1; CDR3: CSVETAGQSSSYEQYF
length: 15; J: TRBJ1-5; V: TRBV5-5; CDR3: CASSLGRGSNQPQHF
length: 18; J: TRBJ1-5; V: TRBV28; CDR3: CASRWPGQGSVGNQPQHF
length: 12; J: TRBJ2-4; V: TRBV29-1; CDR3: CSVEGPFDIQYF
length: 14; J: TRBJ2-7; V: TRBV7-6; CDR3: CASSPGRGGGEQYF
length: 14; J: TRBJ2-3; V: TRBV5-1; CDR3: CASSSELPTDTQYF
length: 13; J: TRBJ2-4; V: TRBV24-1; CDR3: CATSSDQKNIQYF
length: 12; J: TRBJ1-1; V: TRBV29-1; CDR3: CSAAVKGAEAFF
length: 12; J: TRBJ2-7; V: TRBV14; CDR3: CASSQDSPEQYF
length: 13; J: TRBJ2-2; V: TRBV6-5; CDR3: CASSYGGPGELFF
length: 16; J: TRBJ2-7; V: TRBV25-1; CDR3: CASLKGGTLDPYEQYF